The 26 T cell receptor beta chains in this list originate from one sample, sequenced in a study of CD8+ T cells in alopecia areata (dated by TCRdb to about 2018). The library was prepared using the immunoSEQ multiplex PCR assay. RNA was extracted from all samples and reverse transcribed into cDNA as template for TCR sequencing. TCRdb limited this immuneACCESS table to in-frame rearrangements with V and J called. A share of clones is missing; checked studies link under half to unresolved V genes, and the rest is unexplained. In this sample the table shows 150,000 to 200,000 clones, almost 65% of which occur a single time. The top ten constitute roughly 1.7% of the sample. In light of the paper, this sample's time point label describes: baseline before oral tofacitinib. Sequencing was performed on CD4+ T cells sorted from blood, taken at week 0. These receptors came from a human donor with alopecia areata.

V usage is TRBV27 and J usage is TRBJ2-1, with 8 bases fitting TRBD1. Per germline, CDR1 MNHEY and CDR2 SMNVEV (reference sequence). V was clipped by 7 bases and J by 3 bases; unmatched bases: 5. The CDR3 totals 14 residues. The CDR3, as DNA: TGTGCCAGCATCGGGACAGGACTCTACAATGAGCAGTTCTTC. Its translation is CASIGTGLYNEQFF.

The CDR3 sequence is CASSASSRAISYEQYF. The CDR3 nucleotides read TGTGCCAGCAGCGCCTCCTCCCGTGCCATTTCCTACGAGCAGTACTTC. V gene TRBV2 combines with J gene TRBJ2-7; D not certain. Trimming shortened V by 6 bases and J by 1 base, and 19 bases separated the two germline ends. CDR3 length equals 16 residues. Germline CDR1 SNHLY, CDR2 FYNNEI.

The chain links TRBV27 to TRBJ1-6; D perhaps matches TRBD1 (6 bases). Deletions cut 7 bases from V and 7 bases from J, with 20 bases between. Germline V gives CDR1 MNHEY, CDR2 SMNVEV (reference sequence). The CDR3 extends over 16 amino acids. The CDR3 reads CASTSLQGAENSPLHF. The CDR3 DNA reads TGTGCCAGCACCTCATTACAGGGAGCGGAAAATTCACCCCTCCACTTT.

This clone was detected once. This chain links TRBV18 with TRBJ2-3; 11 bases match TRBD2. The length of the CDR3 is 18 residues. In germline, CDR1 is KGHSH, CDR2 LQKENI. V trimming: 2 bases; J trimming: 3 bases; junction bases outside the gene matches: 10. The CDR3 bases are TGTGCCAGCTCACCATATCCGACTAGCGGGATGATGACAGATACGCAGTATTTT. It is translated as CASSPYPTSGMMTDTQYF. The entire variable domain, with the rest obtained from reference TRBV18 and TRBJ2-3, is as follows: NAGVMQNPRHLVRRRGQEARLRCSPMKGHSHVYWYRQLPEEGLKFMVYLQKENIIDESGMPKERFSAEFPKEGPSILRIQQVVRGDSAAYFCASSPYPTSGMMTDTQYFGPGTRLTVL.

This chain links TRBV7-2 with TRBJ2-6; D remains unclear. Germline values: CDR1 SGHTA, CDR2 FQGNSA. The V end lost 1 base, the J end lost 4 bases, and 5 bases lay between the germline ends. The CDR3 loop spans 14 amino acids. CDR3 residues: CASSLETGANVLTF. The CDR3 DNA follows: TGTGCCAGCAGCTTAGAAACGGGGGCCAACGTCCTGACTTTC.

This chain connects TRBV30 to TRBJ1-2; no clear D. CDR1 GTSNPN and CDR2 SVGIG come from the germline V gene (reference sequence). Trimming cost V 2 bases and J 7 bases, with 11 bases left between them. This CDR3 spans 12 amino acids. CDR3: CAWSRERVGYTF. The DNA for the CDR3 is TGTGCCTGGAGTAGGGAGAGGGTTGGCTACACCTTC.

The chain couples TRBV2 to TRBJ1-1; D is ambiguous. The CDR3 runs 13 residues. CDR1 SNHLY and CDR2 FYNNEI come from the germline V gene. V shed 2 bases and J shed 10 bases, with 14 bases lying between them. CDR3 DNA sequence: TGTGCCAGCAGTGAAAGCGCAGCCTCCAGAGCTTTCTTT. It codes for CASSESAASRAFF.

The rearrangement joins TRBV10-3 to TRBJ1-5; 7 nucleotides line up with TRBD1. Germline V lookup: CDR1 ENHRY, CDR2 SYGVKD. After removal of 8 bases from V and 2 bases from J, the junction contained 9 bases not matched to a gene. The CDR3 has 15 amino acids. In DNA, the CDR3 is TGTGCCATCGGAGTCGGGACAGCAGGCAATCAGCCCCAGCATTTT. Residues: CAIGVGTAGNQPQHF.

This chain uses TRBV19 with TRBJ1-2, with D perhaps TRBD1 (5 bases). The CDR3 sequence is 13 residues long. Deletions cut 2 bases from V and 4 bases from J, with 8 bases between. CDR1 is LNHDA, CDR2 SQIVND, per germline (reference sequence). The CDR3 reads CASSITTAYGYTF. CDR3 nucleotide sequence: TGTGCCAGTAGTATAACGACAGCCTATGGCTACACCTTC.

The V gene is TRBV6-5, the J gene TRBJ2-2; no clear D. V lost 6 bases, J lost 5 bases, and 10 bases lay in between. This CDR3 spans 13 amino acids. Per germline, CDR1 MNHEY and CDR2 SVGAGI. Here the CDR3 reads CASRAFLTGELFF. The CDR3 DNA reads as TGTGCCAGCAGGGCATTTTTGACCGGGGAGCTGTTTTTT.

The rearrangement uses TRBV7-2 and TRBJ2-2; TRBD1 might be the D (5 bases). CDR1 SGHTA and CDR2 FQGNSA come from the germline V gene. The V end lost 5 bases, the J end lost 3 bases, and 19 bases lay between the germline ends. The length of the CDR3 is 17 residues. The CDR3 DNA reads TGTGCCAGCAGCCCGCACTTTGTGGGGCAAGACACCGGGGAGCTGTTTTTT. Residues: CASSPHFVGQDTGELFF.

V gene TRBV2 combines with J gene TRBJ1-2; D is ambiguous. Germline V lookup: CDR1 SNHLY, CDR2 FYNNEI. The V gene lost 1 base and the J gene lost 2 bases, with 5 bases spanning the gap. The CDR3 has 13 residues. The CDR3 spells CASSEGRNYGYTF. Written as DNA, the CDR3 is TGTGCCAGCAGTGAAGGGCGAAACTATGGCTACACCTTC.

This chain connects TRBV2 to TRBJ2-6; a possible D gene is TRBD1 (6 bases). Germline V gives CDR1 SNHLY, CDR2 FYNNEI. The ends were cut back, 7 bases at V and 0 bases at J, with 10 bases in the middle. The CDR3 spans 15 residues. The DNA for the CDR3 is TGTGCCAGCAAAAAAGGGGGCTCTGGGGCCAACGTCCTGACTTTC. Translated, it gives CASKKGGSGANVLTF.

The chain links TRBV7-2 to TRBJ2-7, with unresolved D. CDR3 size: 14 residues. V lost 5 bases and J 3 bases, leaving 14 bases between the germline ends. Per germline, CDR1 SGHTA and CDR2 FQGNSA. The CDR3 reads CASSETDYDYEQYF. The CDR3 bases are TGTGCCAGCAGCGAGACCGATTACGACTACGAGCAGTACTTC.

This clone was seen more than once but under ten times. This chain connects TRBV29-1 to TRBJ2-7; D uncertain. The CDR3 is 13 amino acids. Trimming removed 3 bases from V and 4 bases from J, with 13 bases in between. Germline lookup yields CDR1 SQVTM and CDR2 ANQGSEA. The DNA for the CDR3 is TGCAGCGTTGAGTCCTCGGAAAATTACGAGCAGTACTTC. This translates into CSVESSENYEQYF.

The V and J genes are TRBV11-2 and TRBJ2-5, with 8 positions matching TRBD1. Germline CDR1 and CDR2: SGHAT and FQNNGV. Trimming took 1 base from V and 4 from J; bases not matched to a gene: 8. The CDR3 contains 16 residues. CDR3 sequence (DNA): TGTGCCAGCAGCTTAGTAGGACAGGGAGGCGCAGAGACCCAGTACTTC. Translation: CASSLVGQGGAETQYF.

V gene TRBV5-1 combines with J gene TRBJ2-3, with 7 positions matching TRBD1. Germline V CDR1 and CDR2: SGHRS, YFSETQ. V was pared by 4 bases and J by 2 bases, with 13 bases of the junction left unmatched. The CDR3 consists of 17 residues. The CDR3 nucleotides are TGCGCCAGCAGCCCACACCTCGGACAGGCCATCACAGATACGCAGTATTTT. This codes for CASSPHLGQAITDTQYF. Drawing the rest from reference TRBV5-1 and TRBJ2-3, the complete variable domain is KAGVTQTPRYLIKTRGQQVTLSCSPISGHRSVSWYQQTPGQGLQFLFEYFSETQRNKGNFPGRFSGRQFSNSRSEMNVSTLELGDSALYLCASSPHLGQAITDTQYFGPGTRLTVL.

This clone was seen only a few times. The chain carries TRBV19 and TRBJ2-7, with D possibly being TRBD1 or TRBD2 (6 bases each). The CDR3 has 14 residues. V was trimmed by 1 base and J by 3 bases, leaving 10 bases between them. CDR1 and CDR2 from the germline V gene are LNHDA and SQIVND (reference sequence). CDR3 DNA sequence: TGTGCCAGTAGTATAGCTGGGGGGCACTACGAGCAGTACTTC. Protein sequence: CASSIAGGHYEQYF. Full variable domain (rest looked up from reference TRBV19 and TRBJ2-7): DGGITQSPKYLFRKEGQNVTLSCEQNLNHDAMYWYRQDPGQGLRLIYYSQIVNDFQKGDIAEGYSVSREKKESFPLTVTSAQKNPTAFYLCASSIAGGHYEQYFGPGTRLTVT.

A word on this clone: Other DNA sequences from this sample encode an identical CDR3 as well. The J gene is TRBJ1-1, the V gene TRBV30; tentative D call: TRBD1 (5 bases). V was cut by 2 bases and J by 1 base, with 8 bases left in between. Germline V gene data show CDR1 as GTSNPN and CDR2 as SVGIG (reference sequence). The CDR3 runs to 13 residues. This chain's CDR3 is CAWSLRGNTEAFF. The CDR3 DNA follows: TGTGCCTGGAGTCTTAGGGGGAACACTGAAGCTTTCTTT.

In its sample, this clone was seen once. Other DNA sequences of this sample code for an identical CDR3. The chain is built from TRBV10-3 and TRBJ2-5; unclear D gene. The CDR3 totals 11 residues. With 3 bases removed from V and 5 bases from J, the gap between germline ends came to 4 bases. The germline CDR1 and CDR2 sequences are ENHRY and SYGVKD. CDR3 sequence reads: CAISDRETQYF. Here the CDR3 DNA reads TGTGCCATCAGTGATCGGGAGACCCAGTACTTC.

V gene TRBV29-1 combines with J gene TRBJ2-6; perhaps TRBD1 as D (6 bases). Germline CDR1 and CDR2: SQVTM and ANQGSEA. V lost 5 bases and J lost 2, with 10 bases in between. This CDR3 contains 14 residues. In DNA form, the CDR3 reads TGCAGCGTTTCCAGGGGAACTGGGGCCAACGTCCTGACTTTC. Its translation: CSVSRGTGANVLTF.

The chain uses TRBV29-1 and TRBJ2-5; perhaps TRBD2 as D (6 bases). In germline, CDR1 is SQVTM, CDR2 ANQGSEA. Trimming took off 5 bases at V and 4 bases at J, with 11 bases between the two ends. The CDR3 consists of 12 residues. The DNA of the CDR3 is TGCAGCGTTTACCCCGGGGGAGAGACCCAGTACTTC. Its protein product is CSVYPGGETQYF.

The V gene is TRBV29-1, the J gene TRBJ1-5; D may be TRBD1 (6 bases). The ends were cut back, 7 bases at V and 3 bases at J, with 16 bases in the middle. The CDR3 has 14 amino acids. In germline, CDR1 is SQVTM, CDR2 ANQGSEA. The CDR3 here is CSEKDSPNNQPQHF. DNA of the CDR3: TGCAGCGAGAAGGACAGTCCTAACAATCAGCCCCAGCATTTT.

The rearrangement links TRBV5-1 to TRBJ2-3; the D is unclear. Germline V gene sequence: CDR1 SGHRS, CDR2 YFSETQ. Trimming took 3 bases from V and 0 from J, leaving 8 bases between them. The length of the CDR3 is 14 residues. The CDR3: CASSSKESTDTQYF. CDR3 DNA: TGCGCCAGCAGCTCCAAAGAAAGCACAGATACGCAGTATTTT.

CDR3 nucleotides: TGCGCCAGCAGCCTAGGGACAGTCGGCGAGCAGTTCTTC. Its protein is CASSLGTVGEQFF. The chain couples TRBV4-3 to TRBJ2-1, with TRBD1 matching over 7 bases. With V trimmed by 4 bases and J by 10 bases, 7 bases remained unmatched. Per the germline V gene, CDR1 is LGHNA and CDR2 is YSLEER. The CDR3 is 13 amino acids.

Only a few counts were recorded for this clone. V is TRBV29-1 and J is TRBJ2-1, with D tentatively TRBD1 or TRBD2 (5 bases each). V was pared by 1 base and J by 12 bases, with 16 bases between. This CDR3 contains 13 residues. From germline, CDR1 is SQVTM and CDR2 ANQGSEA. The CDR3 DNA is TGCAGCGTTGAAGGCGGAGCCGGGACCGGGCAGTTCTTC. Protein sequence: CSVEGGAGTGQFF.